This T cell receptor (beta chain) was captured by sequencing in a study of T cells in tuberculosis. Study results and caveats: Smaller alpha distances in active tuberculosis partly reflected shorter CDR3-alpha lengths. Samples were chosen by availability of cryopreserved specimens.

Tuberculin skin test and IGRA determined adolescents' latent tuberculosis status at entry. The germline V gene encodes CDR1 KGHSH and CDR2 LQKENI. There are 15 residues in the CDR3. V dropped 5 bases and J dropped 0 bases, with 13 bases sitting between them. With regard to this clone: The target antigen is unknown.

Sequenced by immunoSEQ multiplex PCR; TCRdb stores in-frame clones only, minus some. This repertoire shows about 29,000 clones, nearly 90% found once; its top ten account for approximately 5.9%. This TCR derives from a donor aged 10 to 29 with latent tuberculosis or without tuberculosis infection. The sequenced sample consisted of PBMCs. The rearrangement uses TRBV18 and TRBJ1-1; possible D gene TRBD1, 5 bases. The CDR3 reads CASSLSGNMNTEAFF. The CDR3 DNA reads as TGTGCCAGCTCATTATCAGGGAACATGAACACTGAAGCTTTCTTT.